This TCR beta chain was found in a study of neurological immune-mediated disorders. TCRdb independently ran MiXCR on the 5' RACE reads; one entry per CDR3 protein. The sample holds more than 20,000 distinct CDR3 sequences, 2% to 2.5% seen once. This clonotype was counted between two and nine times. CDR3 size: 13 residues. Looked up from germline, CDR1 is SGHTA and CDR2 is FQGNSA. V lost 0 bases, J lost 5 bases, and 7 bases lay in between. The rearrangement uses TRBV7-2 and TRBJ1-1; D unclear. Sequenced material: PBMCs. This TCR was recovered from a woman between 50 and 59 years old with multiple sclerosis. CDR3 coding DNA: TGTGCCAGCAGCTTAGCAGTGGGAACTGAAGCTTTCTTT. It codes for CASSLAVGTEAFF.